The T cell receptor beta chain under discussion was sequenced for a study of cytomegalovirus exposure and HLA in healthy donors. Study-wide results and limits: Researchers counted around 180 TCR beta chains as cytomegalovirus-associated. Reported performance of the classifier showed diagnosis of cytomegalovirus status with high specificity and sensitivity. As confirmed in vitro, three CMV-associated chains were specific for CMV antigens.

Remarks on this clone: The antigen is undetermined.

Primers included in the PCR were 60 Vbeta and 13 Jbeta primers. Using immunoSEQ multiplex PCR, the repertoire was profiled, and TCRdb retains in-frame clones only, with some absent. The repertoire includes tens of thousands of clones, 80% to 90% of them detected once, and about 9.3% sits in the top ten. The CDR3 consists of 15 residues. In germline, CDR1 is SQVTM, CDR2 ANQGSEA. J gave up 5 bases and V 4 bases, and 8 bases lay outside the gene matches. The clonotype originates from a woman aged 40-49 years in good health and CMV-seronegative. The sample comprised PBMCs. The genes are TRBV29-1 and TRBJ2-5, with 12 nucleotides matching TRBD2. The CDR3, as DNA: TGCAGCGTTGGGACTAGCGGGGCAACCGGGGAGACCCAGTACTTC. Encoded protein: CSVGTSGATGETQYF.